A single sample gave rise to the 20 T cell receptor beta chains below, sequenced in a study of cytomegalovirus exposure and HLA in healthy donors listed by TCRdb under 2017. Library preparation used the immunoSEQ multiplex PCR assay. A mixture of 60 forward primers for TCR Vbeta segments and 13 reverse primers for TCR Jbeta segments was used in the multiplex PCR. TCRdb holds this immuneACCESS table with in-frame rearrangements only. Some clones are missing; in checked studies, unresolved V genes explain under half, and the rest has no known cause. The sample yields 120,000 to 150,000 clones; 76% were counted once. In total, the top ten clones hold roughly 1.8% of the sample. The sequenced sample was PBMCs. Source of these receptors: a woman between 35 and 50 years old in good health and CMV-seronegative.

The CDR3 region has the DNA TGTGCCAGCAGTTTATCCGGGACTAGCGGGATCTCCCGCTACGAGCAGTACTTC. Translating it yields CASSLSGTSGISRYEQYF. The V gene is TRBV28, the J gene TRBJ2-5; 13 nucleotides align to TRBD2. The assigned J gene may be wrong: the sequence end matches TRBJ2-7 better. Germline V gene lookup returns CDR1 MDHEN and CDR2 SYDVKM. The CDR3 is 18 residues long.

The chain has TRBV5-1 and TRBJ1-1; maybe TRBD1 (5 bases). The CDR3 contains 14 residues. CDR1 is SGHRS, CDR2 YFSETQ, per germline. The V and J ends lost 5 bases and 5 bases respectively, with 16 bases between them. The CDR3 bases are TGCGCCAGCAGACCCCAATTGGGGGGTACTGAAGCTTTCTTT. This gives the protein CASRPQLGGTEAFF.

The chain combines TRBV10-3 with TRBJ1-2; perhaps TRBD1 as D (5 bases). The V end was cut by 0 bases, the J end by 2 bases, with 10 bases between. This CDR3 is built from 15 residues. Per germline, CDR1 ENHRY and CDR2 SYGVKD. CDR3 bases: TGTGCCATCAGTGAGTCGAAGGGGAGGAACTATGGCTACACCTTC. Protein sequence: CAISESKGRNYGYTF.

This clone has just a few counts. The chain carries TRBV27 and TRBJ2-7; weak D call: TRBD1 (6 bases). The CDR3 spans 14 residues. Trimming stripped 5 bases from V and 1 base from J, with 12 bases between. Germline V gives CDR1 MNHEY, CDR2 SMNVEV (reference sequence). CDR3 coding DNA: TGTGCCAGCAGTCCCCGGGACACATCCTACGAGCAGTACTTC. It translates to CASSPRDTSYEQYF.

This chain connects TRBV18 to TRBJ1-2; D is perhaps TRBD1 (5 bases). In germline, CDR1 is KGHSH, CDR2 LQKENI. The CDR3 is made up of 17 amino acids. V was trimmed by 3 bases and J by 0 bases, leaving 17 bases between them. The CDR3 region is CASSPVTPGRANYGYTF. CDR3 nucleotide sequence: TGTGCCAGCTCACCCGTAACTCCAGGGAGGGCTAACTATGGCTACACCTTC.

The V gene is TRBV6-1, the J gene TRBJ2-1; 7 bases align to TRBD2. The CDR3 covers 15 residues. Trimming removed 6 bases from V and 2 bases from J; junction bases left unmatched: 7. Germline CDR1 MNHNS, CDR2 SASEGT. This CDR3 is CASRIPGTTYNEQFF. The CDR3 coding sequence is TGTGCCAGCAGGATCCCAGGGACTACCTACAATGAGCAGTTCTTC.

V and J are TRBV5-4 and TRBJ2-2; 10 nucleotides agree with TRBD2. The CDR3 length is 18 residues. Unmatched junction bases numbered 7, after V lost 1 base and J lost 1 base. The V gene's germline CDR1 is SGHNT and CDR2 YYREEE (reference sequence). Written as DNA, the CDR3 is TGTGCCAGCAGCTTGCGCCTAGCGGGAGCCGTGAACACCGGGGAGCTGTTTTTT. Protein product: CASSLRLAGAVNTGELFF.

In DNA, the CDR3 is TGTGCCAGCAGACAGGGGAATAGCAATCAGCCCCAGCATTTT. Translation: CASRQGNSNQPQHF. V and J are TRBV6-1 and TRBJ1-5; TRBD1 aligns across 7 bases. Looked up from germline, CDR1 is MNHNS and CDR2 is SASEGT. The CDR3 has 14 residues. V dropped 6 bases and J dropped 0; count of bases not matched to a gene: 2.

The chain recombines TRBV19 with TRBJ1-2; unclear D gene. CDR3 length: 12 residues. From germline, CDR1 is LNHDA and CDR2 SQIVND (reference sequence). Trimming cost V 5 bases and J 6 bases, with 10 bases left between them. The CDR3 DNA reads as TGTGCCAGTAGTCCTAGCCCTCATGGCTACACCTTC. This sequence encodes CASSPSPHGYTF.

Written as DNA, the CDR3 is TGTGCCAGCAAGGAGGGTTTATCGGGCAATGAGCAGTTCTTC. Translated, it gives CASKEGLSGNEQFF. The chain recombines TRBV2 with TRBJ2-1; perhaps TRBD2 as D (6 bases). This CDR3 spans 14 amino acids. Trimming took 7 bases from V and 6 from J, leaving 16 bases between them. Germline V gene data show CDR1 as SNHLY and CDR2 as FYNNEI.

V is TRBV30 and J is TRBJ1-1; no clear D. This CDR3 has 13 amino acids. Trimming took off 5 bases at V and 0 bases at J, with 10 bases between the two ends. Germline V gene lookup returns CDR1 GTSNPN and CDR2 SVGIG (reference sequence). This CDR3 reads CAWHRSLNTEAFF. The CDR3 DNA reads as TGTGCCTGGCACCGGAGTCTGAACACTGAAGCTTTCTTT.

This rearrangement joins TRBV29-1 to TRBJ1-1; D uncertain. This CDR3 has 11 residues. Trimming shortened V by 6 bases and J by 11 bases, and 16 bases separated the two germline ends. The germline gives CDR1 SQVTM, CDR2 ANQGSEA. The CDR3 sequence: CSVDPGGKAFF. In nucleotides, the CDR3 is TGCAGCGTCGACCCGGGCGGGAAGGCTTTCTTT.

The chain combines TRBV7-9 with TRBJ2-2; no firm D call. CDR3 length: 15 residues. Trimming removed 5 bases at V and 2 bases at J, with 12 bases between. Germline CDR1 and CDR2: SEHNR and FQNEAQ (reference sequence). CDR3 residues: CASSALGINTGELFF. Written as DNA, the CDR3 is TGTGCCAGCAGCGCGCTAGGAATAAACACCGGGGAGCTGTTTTTT.

V gene TRBV15 combines with J gene TRBJ2-7, with TRBD1 matching 8 bases. The CDR3 is 16 residues long. V lost 1 base to trimming and J lost 1 base; unmatched junction nucleotides: 6. Germline V lookup: CDR1 LNHNV, CDR2 YYDKDF (reference sequence). In DNA, the CDR3 is TGTGCCACCAGCAGAGTAGAAGGACAGGGTTCCTACGAGCAGTACTTC. It codes for CATSRVEGQGSYEQYF.

This rearrangement joins TRBV6-1 to TRBJ1-1; unclear D gene. The CDR3 length is 14 residues. The germline V gene has CDR1 MNHNS and CDR2 SASEGT. Trimming took 2 bases from V and 0 from J, leaving 7 bases between them. The CDR3, as DNA: TGTGCCAGCAGTGAATTTTCGGTGAACACTGAAGCTTTCTTT. This encodes CASSEFSVNTEAFF.

V usage is TRBV5-1 and J usage is TRBJ2-1, with TRBD1 identical over 8 bases. The junction had 15 bases not matched to a gene; V was cut back by 4 bases and J by 0 bases. The CDR3 extends over 19 amino acids. Germline CDR1 is SGHRS and CDR2 is YFSETQ. The CDR3 nucleotides read TGCGCCAGCAGCCAAGCGCCACTTGACAGGGGAAGCTCCTACAATGAGCAGTTCTTC. This codes for CASSQAPLDRGSSYNEQFF.

The chain links TRBV9 to TRBJ2-3, with 7 bases identical to TRBD1. CDR1 is SGDLS and CDR2 is YYNGEE in the germline V gene. V lost 6 bases, J lost 5 bases, and 6 bases stayed unmatched. The CDR3 consists of 13 residues. CDR3 sequence reads: CASTRGGQDTQYF. The CDR3, as DNA: TGTGCCAGCACCCGAGGGGGCCAAGATACGCAGTATTTT.

This rearrangement joins TRBV7-9 to TRBJ1-1, with a possible D match to TRBD1 (6 bases). The germline V and J ends were trimmed by 5 bases and 10 bases, with 17 bases remaining between them. The CDR3 extends over 13 amino acids. The germline V gene encodes CDR1 SEHNR and CDR2 FQNEAQ (reference sequence). The CDR3 reads CASSREGGRGAFF. The CDR3 DNA sequence: TGTGCCAGCAGCCGAGAAGGGGGTAGAGGAGCTTTCTTT.

The chain has TRBV6-1 and TRBJ2-7; 9 bases are shared with TRBD1. Germline loops: CDR1 MNHNS, CDR2 SASEGT. The CDR3 covers 14 residues. The V and J ends lost 8 bases and 0 bases, in that order; junction bases with no gene match: 5. The CDR3 spells CASSTGGLSYEQYF. The CDR3 DNA follows: TGTGCCAGCTCGACAGGGGGTCTCTCCTACGAGCAGTACTTC.

V and J are TRBV6-1 and TRBJ2-7; TRBD2 matches 10 bases. V shed 7 bases and J 2 bases; nucleotides not matched to a gene: 8. The length of the CDR3 is 15 residues. Germline CDR1 and CDR2: MNHNS and SASEGT. The chain's CDR3 is CASNEESGGAYEQYF. Written as DNA, the CDR3 is TGTGCCAGCAATGAGGAAAGCGGGGGGGCCTACGAGCAGTACTTC.